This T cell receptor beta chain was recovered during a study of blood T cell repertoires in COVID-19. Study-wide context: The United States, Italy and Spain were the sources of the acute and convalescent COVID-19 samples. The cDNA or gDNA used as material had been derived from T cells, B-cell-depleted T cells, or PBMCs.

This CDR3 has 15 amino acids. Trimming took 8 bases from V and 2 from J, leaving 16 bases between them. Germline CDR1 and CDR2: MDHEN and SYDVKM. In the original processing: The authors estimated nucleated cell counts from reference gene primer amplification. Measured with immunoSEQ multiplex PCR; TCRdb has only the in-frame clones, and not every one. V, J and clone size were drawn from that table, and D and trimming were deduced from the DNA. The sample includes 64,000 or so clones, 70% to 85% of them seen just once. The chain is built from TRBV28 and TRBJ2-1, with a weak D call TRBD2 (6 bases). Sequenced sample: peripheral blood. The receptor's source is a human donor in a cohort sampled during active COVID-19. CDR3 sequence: CASLHRPGAYNEQFF. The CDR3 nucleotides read TGTGCCAGCCTCCACCGACCGGGGGCCTACAATGAGCAGTTCTTC.